The entry below gives a single TCR beta chain sequence along with its context. The CDR3 length is 16 residues. Losses at the gene ends were 4 bases for V and 4 bases for J; bases not matched to a gene: 8. Germline CDR1 is LGHNA and CDR2 is YSLEER. The entry originates in a study of technical replicates of blood from several donors. Sequencing was performed with immunoSEQ multiplex PCR; in TCRdb, only in-frame clones are kept and a portion is missing. The sample comprises about 75,000 clones, just over 90% of which are singletons, and roughly 5% rests with the top ten. The sequenced material came from PBMCs. This sequence was found in a human donor in good health. Some clones in this sample may be carry-over from other donors' samples. The rearrangement links TRBV4-3 to TRBJ2-3; 10 nucleotides line up with TRBD2. CDR3 bases: TGCGCCAGCAGCCCGTCGGCTAGCGGGAGTTCAGATACGCAGTATTTT. Translating it yields CASSPSASGSSDTQYF.